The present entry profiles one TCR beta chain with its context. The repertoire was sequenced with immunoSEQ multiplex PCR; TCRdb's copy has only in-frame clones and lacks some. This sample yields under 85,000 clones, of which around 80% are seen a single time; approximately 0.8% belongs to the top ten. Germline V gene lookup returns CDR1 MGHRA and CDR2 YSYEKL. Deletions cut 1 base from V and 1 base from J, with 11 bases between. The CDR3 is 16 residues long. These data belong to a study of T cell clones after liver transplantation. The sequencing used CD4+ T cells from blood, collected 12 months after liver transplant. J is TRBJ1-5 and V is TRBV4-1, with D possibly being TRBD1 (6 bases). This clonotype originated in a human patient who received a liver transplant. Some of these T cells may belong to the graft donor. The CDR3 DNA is TGCGCCAGCAGCCAAGGGACAGTAGGAAGCAATCAGCCCCAGCATTTT. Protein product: CASSQGTVGSNQPQHF.